Sequencing of this T cell receptor beta chain was carried out in a study of shared clonotypes between healthy human individuals. About the research overall: The donors, two women and a few men, were aged 18 to 49.

General study results and limits: Donor clonotype sharing was expected to depend on sequencing depth. Clonotypes shared by all four donors outscored non-shared clonotypes in generation probability.

Using immunoSEQ multiplex PCR, the repertoire was profiled, and TCRdb retains in-frame clones only, with some absent. The table shows roughly 530,000 clones, with 95% to 97% occurring only once. Looked up from germline, CDR1 is PRHDT and CDR2 is FYEKMQ (reference sequence). Germline trimming cut 3 bases from V and 2 bases from J; bases unmatched to any gene: 3. The CDR3 totals 14 residues. Details on this clone: Its antigen is undetermined.

Sequences were obtained from naive CD4+ T cells sorted from blood. Subset given: CD45RA+ positively selected. This TCR was recovered from a woman in her 30s in good health. This chain joins TRBV13 and TRBJ1-2; 7 nucleotides line up with TRBD1. The CDR3 spells CASSFGTENYGYTF. The CDR3 DNA reads as TGTGCCAGCAGCTTCGGGACAGAGAACTATGGCTACACCTTC.